This TCR beta chain is from a study of blood T cell repertoires in COVID-19 (dated by TCRdb to the early 2020s). In the study overall: Samples from collaborators originated in the United States, Italy and Spain and spanned both the acute and convalescent phases of COVID-19. Where HLA class I and class II types were available, the types were taken from metadata supplied by the sample provider, not from assay-based typing. Samples were obtained from the ongoing ImmuneRACE study (first 160 participants) and from about 1,300 subjects provided by 6 global collaborators. The prospective study material was composed of cDNA or gDNA derived from T cells, B-cell-depleted T cells, or PBMCs. The dataset comprised deeply sampled blood TCRbeta repertoires from subjects exposed to, actively infected with, or recovered from COVID-19. The repertoires were made available in a free public database intended to serve as a resource for research on the immune response to SARS-CoV-2. The sample metadata nearly always contained a de-identified subject ID, COVID-19 status, age in years and sex. Results and caveats for the whole study, not just this receptor: Clinical and demographic metadata were provided uncurated, with the amount varying by source and participant.

The cysteine opens and the phenylalanine closes a CDR3 of 16 amino acids. The read is trimmed to its CDR3 DNA, 48 bases read in frame from base 1. The germline V gene gives CDR1 as MNHEY and CDR2 as SVGAGI. At the junction V is shortened by 2 bases and J by 0 bases, with 13 bases in between. Collaborating institutions collected whole blood in K2EDTA tubes following their own protocols. For TCRbeta analysis, collaborator samples were shipped as frozen whole blood, as isolated PBMCs, or as DNA extracted from either sample type. The immunoSEQ Assay, a bias-controlled multiplex PCR, was used to amplify TCRbeta CDR3 regions from genomic DNA. The authors' pipeline ran thus. Nucleated cell counts per sample were estimated from amplification of reference gene primers within the assay. To quantify the absolute abundance of each unique TCRbeta CDR3 rearrangement, sequence reads were collapsed and filtered. For each sample, productive Simpson clonality was calculated as the square root of Simpson's diversity index across productive rearrangements. TCRdb's version of the immuneACCESS table is confined to in-frame rearrangements and falls short of the full clone set. An unresolved V gene accounts for under half of the shortfall where checked; the remainder is of unknown origin. The V and J calls and clone size come from that table; D and trimming were worked out from the DNA. The sample data list more than 50,000 clones, and around 83% of these were observed just once. The biggest ten clones account for about 2% of the sample.

Note on this clone: Its antigen has not been determined. Per-base qualities were not stored, and no clone one base away is much larger.

The sequencing input was peripheral blood. This receptor was obtained from a woman aged 60-75 years with acute or convalescent COVID-19. The receptor chain draws on TRBV6-5 and TRBJ1-2, with TRBD1 tentatively as D gene (5 bases match). This receptor has the CDR3 CASSYLTAGTNYGYTF. The base sequence is TGTGCCAGCAGTTACCTGACGGCAGGGACTAACTATGGCTACACCTTC.